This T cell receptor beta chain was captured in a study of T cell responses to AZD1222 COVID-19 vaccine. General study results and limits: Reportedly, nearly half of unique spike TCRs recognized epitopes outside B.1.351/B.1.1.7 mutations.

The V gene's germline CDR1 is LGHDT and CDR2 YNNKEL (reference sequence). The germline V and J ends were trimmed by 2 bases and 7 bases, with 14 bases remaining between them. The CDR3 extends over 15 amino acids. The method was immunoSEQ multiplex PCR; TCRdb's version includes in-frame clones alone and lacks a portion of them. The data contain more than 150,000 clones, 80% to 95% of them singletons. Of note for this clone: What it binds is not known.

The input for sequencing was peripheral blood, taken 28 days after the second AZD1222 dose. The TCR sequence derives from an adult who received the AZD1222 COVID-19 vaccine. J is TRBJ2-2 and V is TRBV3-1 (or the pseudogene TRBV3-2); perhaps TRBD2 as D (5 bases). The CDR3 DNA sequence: TGTGCCAGCAGCCAATCTCCCACTAGTCACGGGGAGCTGTTTTTT. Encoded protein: CASSQSPTSHGELFF.